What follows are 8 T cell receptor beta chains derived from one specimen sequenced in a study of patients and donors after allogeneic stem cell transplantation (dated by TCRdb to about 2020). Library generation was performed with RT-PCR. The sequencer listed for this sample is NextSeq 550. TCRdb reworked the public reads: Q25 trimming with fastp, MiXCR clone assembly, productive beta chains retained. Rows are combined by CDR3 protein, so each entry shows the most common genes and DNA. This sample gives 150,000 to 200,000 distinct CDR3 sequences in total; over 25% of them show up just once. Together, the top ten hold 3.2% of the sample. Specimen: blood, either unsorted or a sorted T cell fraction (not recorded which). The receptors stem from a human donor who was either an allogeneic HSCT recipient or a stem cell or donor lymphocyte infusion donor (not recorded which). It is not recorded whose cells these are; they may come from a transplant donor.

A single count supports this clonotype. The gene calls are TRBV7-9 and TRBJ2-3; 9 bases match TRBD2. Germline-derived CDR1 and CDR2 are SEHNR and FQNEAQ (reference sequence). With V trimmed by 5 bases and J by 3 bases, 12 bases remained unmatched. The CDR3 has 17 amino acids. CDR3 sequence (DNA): TGTGCCAGCAGCCCCCGACTAGCGGTAGTACGGACAGATACGCAGTATTTT. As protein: CASSPRLAVVRTDTQYF.

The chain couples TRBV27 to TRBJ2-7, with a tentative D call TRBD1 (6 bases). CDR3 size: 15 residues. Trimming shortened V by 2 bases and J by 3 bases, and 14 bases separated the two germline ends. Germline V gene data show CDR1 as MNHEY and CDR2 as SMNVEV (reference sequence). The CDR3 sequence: CASSLSPGHHYEQYF. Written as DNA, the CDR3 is TGTGCCAGCAGTTTAAGCCCGGGACACCACTACGAGCAGTACTTC.

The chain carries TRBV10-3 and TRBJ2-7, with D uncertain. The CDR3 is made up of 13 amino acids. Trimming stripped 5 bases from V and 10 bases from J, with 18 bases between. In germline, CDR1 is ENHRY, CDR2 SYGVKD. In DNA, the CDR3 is TGTGCCATCAGTTCCTATGGGGTTACGAGCCAGTACTTC. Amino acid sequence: CAISSYGVTSQYF.

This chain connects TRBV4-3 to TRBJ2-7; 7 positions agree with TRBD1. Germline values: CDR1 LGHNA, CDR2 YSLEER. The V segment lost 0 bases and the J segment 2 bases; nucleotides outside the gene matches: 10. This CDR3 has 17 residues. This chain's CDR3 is CASSQDIGQALPYEQYF. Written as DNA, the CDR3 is TGCGCCAGCAGCCAAGATATTGGACAGGCTTTACCCTACGAGCAGTACTTC.

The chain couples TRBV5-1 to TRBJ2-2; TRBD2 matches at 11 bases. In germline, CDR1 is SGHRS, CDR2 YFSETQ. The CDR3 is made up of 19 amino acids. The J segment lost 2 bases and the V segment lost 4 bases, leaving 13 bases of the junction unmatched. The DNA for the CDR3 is TGCGCCAGCAGCATCAGCGGGACTAGCGGCTACTCCAACACCGGGGAGCTGTTTTTT. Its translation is CASSISGTSGYSNTGELFF. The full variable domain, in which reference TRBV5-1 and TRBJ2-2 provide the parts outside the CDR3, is KAGVTQTPRYLIKTRGQQVTLSCSPISGHRSVSWYQQTPGQGLQFLFEYFSETQRNKGNFPGRFSGRQFSNSRSEMNVSTLELGDSALYLCASSISGTSGYSNTGELFFGEGSRLTVL.

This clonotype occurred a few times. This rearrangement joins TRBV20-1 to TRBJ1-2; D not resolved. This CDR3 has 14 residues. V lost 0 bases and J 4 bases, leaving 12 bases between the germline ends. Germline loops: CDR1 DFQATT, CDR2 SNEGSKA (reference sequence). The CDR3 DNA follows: TGCAGTGCTAGAGATTTAGGGAGGAGCTATGGCTACACCTTC. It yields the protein CSARDLGRSYGYTF.

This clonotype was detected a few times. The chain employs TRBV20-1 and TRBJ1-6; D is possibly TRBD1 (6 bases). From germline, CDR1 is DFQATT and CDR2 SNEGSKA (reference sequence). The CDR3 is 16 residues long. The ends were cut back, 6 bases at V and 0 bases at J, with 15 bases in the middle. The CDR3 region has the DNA TGCAGTGCCAGCAGGGGTTCGAGCTCCTATAATTCACCCCTCCACTTT. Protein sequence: CSASRGSSSYNSPLHF.

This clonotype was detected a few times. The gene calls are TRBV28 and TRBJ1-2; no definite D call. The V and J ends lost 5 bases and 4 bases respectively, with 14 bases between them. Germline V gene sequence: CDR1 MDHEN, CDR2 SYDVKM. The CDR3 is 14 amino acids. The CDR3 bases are TGTGCCAGCAGTCCCACGGAGCCGGGCTATGGCTACACCTTC. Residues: CASSPTEPGYGYTF.